These T cell receptor beta chains were read from a single sample in a study of OX40 agonist ivuxolimab in advanced cancers. The repertoire was sequenced with immunoSEQ multiplex PCR; TCRdb's copy has only in-frame clones and lacks some. The sample includes 55,000 to 60,000 clones, roughly 80% of them seen just once. The sample was CD4+ or CD8+ T cells sorted from blood, taken in a trial of the OX40 agonist ivuxolimab. The receptors were sampled from an adult with an advanced solid tumor such as melanoma, head and neck, liver or kidney cancer. Both conserved end residues are part of each CDR3. Each record gives: clone size, V gene, D gene, J gene, CDR3 DNA, CDR3 protein. D genes are given only for firm matches. A clone size is listed for some rows: how often the clone was seen (once, few, many), or a class if it is expanded.

.,TRBV6-1,.,TRBJ2-5,TGTGCCAGCAGTGAAATTACTAAAGAGACCCAGTACTTC,CASSEITKETQYF
.,TRBV6-1,.,TRBJ1-1,TGTGCCAGCATACGTTTGGTGAACACTGAAGCTTTCTTT,CASIRLVNTEAFF
.,TRBV5-6,.,TRBJ2-7,TGTGCCAGCAGCTTCCCCGGGGGAACCGATTCCTACGAGCAGTACTTC,CASSFPGGTDSYEQYF
.,TRBV14,.,TRBJ1-2,TGTGCCAGCAGCCCAGGATCTTATGGCTACACCTTC,CASSPGSYGYTF
.,TRBV11-2,.,TRBJ2-5,TGTGCCAGCAGCTTATCCGCACGGGAGACCCAGTACTTC,CASSLSARETQYF
once,TRBV10-3,TRBD2,TRBJ2-3,TGTGCCACCCTCGGGAGGGCAGATACGCAGTATTTT,CATLGRADTQYF
.,TRBV6-7,TRBD1,TRBJ1-2,TGTGCCAGCAGTTACGTCGACAGGGGCCTTTATGGCTACACCTTC,CASSYVDRGLYGYTF
.,TRBV7-2,TRBD1,TRBJ2-5,TGTGCCAGCAGCCTTGGACAGGGCTTAGAGACCCAGTACTTC,CASSLGQGLETQYF
.,TRBV9,.,TRBJ2-3,TGTGCCAGCAGCCCTCCTTCCCCTAATACCACAGATACGCAGTATTTT,CASSPPSPNTTDTQYF
.,TRBV7-9,.,TRBJ1-1,TGTGCCAGCAGCTATACAGGGAACACTGAAGCTTTCTTT,CASSYTGNTEAFF
once,TRBV6-6,.,TRBJ1-2,TGTGCCAGCAGTTACGTACAGGCGGGGGATGGCTACACCTTC,CASSYVQAGDGYTF
.,TRBV5-1,TRBD2,TRBJ2-5,TGCGCCAGCAGCCGGACTAGCGGGAGGATGGAGACCCAGTACTTC,CASSRTSGRMETQYF
.,TRBV11-2,.,TRBJ1-3,TGTGCCAGCAGCTTATTTGGGTCCTATAATAAGTTGGTCGGAAACACCATATATTTT,CASSLFGSYNKLVGNTIYF
.,TRBV7-2,.,TRBJ1-5,TGTGCCAGCAGCTTATTCTCGGGGAGCAATCAGCCCCAGCATTTT,CASSLFSGSNQPQHF
.,TRBV30,TRBD1,TRBJ1-3,TGTGCCTGGAGTGCCGACCGGGACAGGCGATTCTCTGGAAACACCATATATTTT,CAWSADRDRRFSGNTIYF
.,TRBV9,.,TRBJ2-5,TGTGCCAGCAGCTCCCAAGGATTTGGGGGGCAAGAGACCCAGTACTTC,CASSSQGFGGQETQYF
.,TRBV5-4,.,TRBJ1-1,TGTGCCAGCAGCTTCCAGTCCGCGGGGGTGGGGTTT,CASSFQSAGVGF
.,TRBV18,TRBD1,TRBJ2-5,TGTGCCAGCTCACCCCGACGGGGGGGGACAGGGGTCGAGACCCAGTACTTC,CASSPRRGGTGVETQYF
once,TRBV6-5,TRBD1,TRBJ2-7,TGTGCCAGCAGTTACATGGCAGGGGGCTCCTACGAGCAGTACTTC,CASSYMAGGSYEQYF
.,TRBV25-1,.,TRBJ2-2,TGTGCCAGCAGTGAATCACAGAAGAGGGTCACCGGGGAGCTGTTTTTT,CASSESQKRVTGELFF
.,TRBV7-8,TRBD1,TRBJ2-5,TGTGCCAGCAGCCCTTTTGACAGGGGGGAGACCCAGTACTTC,CASSPFDRGETQYF
once,TRBV4-3,TRBD2,TRBJ2-1,TGCGCCAGCAGCCTGGTCGGGGGGGCGGGGAATGAGCAGTTCTTC,CASSLVGGAGNEQFF
.,TRBV19,.,TRBJ1-4,TGTGCCAGTTCCTTAAGACGGACCGCCAATGAAAAACTGTTTTTT,CASSLRRTANEKLFF
.,TRBV7-3,.,TRBJ2-1,TGTGCCAGCAGCCCGACCACGAGCTCCTACAATGAGCAGTTCTTC,CASSPTTSSYNEQFF
.,TRBV4-1,.,TRBJ1-6,TGCGCCAGCAGCCATCTGGGACGAAAAGTAGGTTCACCCCTCCACTTT,CASSHLGRKVGSPLHF
.,TRBV18,TRBD1,TRBJ2-3,TGTGCCAGCTCACTTCCCGGGACAGGGGGTACCGGTACGCAGTATTTT,CASSLPGTGGTGTQYF
.,TRBV5-4,.,TRBJ1-2,TGTGCCAGCAATTACGGGGTCGGCTATGGCTACACCTTC,CASNYGVGYGYTF
.,TRBV10-3,.,TRBJ2-5,TGTGCCATCAGTGACCCTCAAGAGACCCAGTACTTC,CAISDPQETQYF
once,TRBV7-9,TRBD1,TRBJ2-1,TGTGCCAGCAGCTCCCTCAGGGGAGGGACAGGGGGCTACAATGAGCAGTTCTTC,CASSSLRGGTGGYNEQFF
once,TRBV7-3,TRBD2,TRBJ2-2,TGTGCCAGCAGCTTAGGACTAGCGGGGGCCGGGGAGCTGTTTTTT,CASSLGLAGAGELFF
.,TRBV5-1,.,TRBJ1-2,TGCGCCAGCAGCTTGGCAGGGCCTGGCTATGGCTACACCTTC,CASSLAGPGYGYTF
.,TRBV5-6,TRBD2,TRBJ2-5,TGTGCCAGCAGCTGGGGACTAGCGGGGGAGACCCAGTACTTC,CASSWGLAGETQYF
.,TRBV7-9,TRBD1,TRBJ2-1,TGTGCCCTGGGGACAGATCACAATGAGCAGTTCTTC,CALGTDHNEQFF
.,TRBV10-1,.,TRBJ2-2,TGCGCCAGCAGTGAGAGGGCCGGGACCACAGACACCGGGGAGCTGTTTTTT,CASSERAGTTDTGELFF
.,TRBV7-8,.,TRBJ2-5,TGTGCCAGCAGCTCACCCGGGGGTTCGGAGACCCAGTACTTC,CASSSPGGSETQYF
.,TRBV19,.,TRBJ2-5,TGTGCCAGTAGTATAGATCGAGTTGCCCAGTACTTC,CASSIDRVAQYF
.,TRBV30,.,TRBJ2-2,TGTGCCTGGAGAACGAACACCGGGGAGCTGTTTTTT,CAWRTNTGELFF
.,TRBV6-5,TRBD1,TRBJ1-2,TGTGCCAGCGGATGGGACAGGGGGAAGGTTGGCTACACCTTC,CASGWDRGKVGYTF
.,TRBV7-3,.,TRBJ2-5,TGTGCCAGCAGCCGTTCGGGGGAGGAGACCCAGTACTTC,CASSRSGEETQYF
few,TRBV19,.,TRBJ1-5,TGTGCCAGTAGTTCGGGGACGGAATATCAGCCCCAGCATTTT,CASSSGTEYQPQHF
once,TRBV7-2,.,TRBJ1-4,TGTGCCAGCAGCTTAGACAGTGCAACTAATGAAAAACTGTTTTTT,CASSLDSATNEKLFF
.,TRBV11-2,.,TRBJ1-1,TGTGCCAGCAGCTTAAAAGACGGAATAATCGCTGAAGCTTTCTTT,CASSLKDGIIAEAFF
.,TRBV29-1,.,TRBJ2-7,TGCAGCGCCGCGGACTTTTCGTACGAGCAGTACTTC,CSAADFSYEQYF
.,TRBV5-1,.,TRBJ2-5,TGCGCCAGCAGCCCCTACAGCCTTCAAGAGACCCAGTACTTC,CASSPYSLQETQYF
.,TRBV11-2,.,TRBJ1-3,TGTGCCAGCAGCTTAAACACCATATATTTT,CASSLNTIYF
.,TRBV11-2,.,TRBJ1-2,TGTGCCAGCAGCTTAGGGACGGACTATGGCTACACCTTC,CASSLGTDYGYTF
few,TRBV30,.,TRBJ1-5,TGTGCCTGGAGTGTACGGGGCAATCAGCCCCAGCATTTT,CAWSVRGNQPQHF
.,TRBV4-1,.,TRBJ1-3,TGCGCCAGCAGCCAAGATCCGGCAGGCGGAAGAAACACCATATATTTT,CASSQDPAGGRNTIYF
.,TRBV19,TRBD2,TRBJ2-5,TGTGCCAGTAGTCTCGGGCGGGGGAGCTGGGAGACCCAGTACTTC,CASSLGRGSWETQYF
.,TRBV9,TRBD2,TRBJ2-1,TGTGCCAGCAGCCCACATGGCGGGGGGGCCCTCGATGAGCAGTTCTTC,CASSPHGGGALDEQFF
.,TRBV4-1,.,TRBJ1-2,TGCGCCAGCAGCCAAGAATCGCAGGGATATAACTATGGCTACACCTTC,CASSQESQGYNYGYTF
.,TRBV6-1,.,TRBJ1-4,TGTGCCAGCAGTGGGGGAGGGCCTAATGAAAAACTGTTTTTT,CASSGGGPNEKLFF
few,TRBV9,TRBD2,TRBJ2-2,TGTGCCAGCAGCGTAGAAGCGGGAGACACCGGGGAGCTGTTTTTT,CASSVEAGDTGELFF
.,TRBV2,.,TRBJ2-7,TGTGCCAGCAGTTCCCGGGGGACTTCGGAAGACGAGCAGTACTTC,CASSSRGTSEDEQYF
.,TRBV15,.,TRBJ2-3,TGTGCCACCAGCAGAGATCGGGGTGGGATGGATACGCAGTATTTT,CATSRDRGGMDTQYF
.,TRBV4-2,.,TRBJ2-3,TGTGCCAGCAGCCAAGATCCCACAGGCACAGATACGCAGTATTTT,CASSQDPTGTDTQYF
.,TRBV6-1,.,TRBJ2-1,TGTGCCAGCAGTGAACGGGGCCTAGGTCTCTTC,CASSERGLGLF
.,TRBV19,TRBD1,TRBJ2-1,TGTGCCACCAGAGGGACAGGGGGGAGAGAGCAGTTCTTC,CATRGTGGREQFF
.,TRBV7-3,.,TRBJ2-3,TGTGCCAGCAGCCAAGGGGCTAGCGCCCGCACAGATACGCAGTATTTT,CASSQGASARTDTQYF